This record concerns one T cell receptor (beta chain) sequence. Its antigen remains unknown. TCRdb reprocessed the 5' RACE reads via MiXCR and lists one record per CDR3 protein. The sample consists of tens of thousands of distinct CDR3 sequences, about 15% of them appearing once. The record originates from a study of T-cell memory formation after mild COVID-19. Study background: TCR clusters were mostly confined to one donor each. Study-level points and caveats: Later expanders leaned toward CD4+, whereas clones contracting from day 15 to 85 were balanced CD4/CD8.

The CDR3 has 14 residues. The V gene's germline CDR1 is LNHDA and CDR2 SQIVND (reference sequence). V gave up 5 bases and J gave up 0 bases, with 10 bases separating them. The source material was PBMCs or a T cell subset sorted from them (not recorded which). The V and J genes are TRBV19 and TRBJ1-1, with D perhaps matching TRBD1 (5 bases). The TCR was taken from an adult woman who had mild COVID-19 (a few samples of this study predate the infection). Cell type and time point are not known. CDR3 nucleotide sequence: TGTGCCAGTAGTTGGGACCAGATGAACACTGAAGCTTTCTTT. Protein: CASSWDQMNTEAFF. Full variable domain (remainder filled in from reference TRBV19 and TRBJ1-1): DGGITQSPKYLFRKEGQNVTLSCEQNLNHDAMYWYRQDPGQGLRLIYYSQIVNDFQKGDIAEGYSVSREKKESFPLTVTSAQKNPTAFYLCASSWDQMNTEAFFGQGTRLTVV.